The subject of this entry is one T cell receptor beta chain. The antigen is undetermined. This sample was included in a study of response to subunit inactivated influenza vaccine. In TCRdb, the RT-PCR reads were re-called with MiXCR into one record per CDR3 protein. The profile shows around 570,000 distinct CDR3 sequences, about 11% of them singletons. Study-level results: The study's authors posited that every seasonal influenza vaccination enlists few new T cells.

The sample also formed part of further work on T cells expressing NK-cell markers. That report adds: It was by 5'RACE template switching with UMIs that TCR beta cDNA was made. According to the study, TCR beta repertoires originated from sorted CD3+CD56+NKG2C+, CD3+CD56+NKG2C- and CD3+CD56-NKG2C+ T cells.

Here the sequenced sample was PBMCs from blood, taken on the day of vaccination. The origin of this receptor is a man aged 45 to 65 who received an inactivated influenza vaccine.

The CDR3 region is CASSQTGGGEQFF. In nucleotides, the CDR3 is TGCGCCAGCAGCCAAACGGGGGGTGGCGAGCAGTTCTTC. The V gene is TRBV4-1, the J gene TRBJ2-1; 7 bases map to TRBD2. The CDR3 is 13 amino acids. After removal of 2 bases from V and 10 bases from J, the junction contained 5 bases not matched to a gene. Per the germline V gene, CDR1 is MGHRA and CDR2 is YSYEKL.